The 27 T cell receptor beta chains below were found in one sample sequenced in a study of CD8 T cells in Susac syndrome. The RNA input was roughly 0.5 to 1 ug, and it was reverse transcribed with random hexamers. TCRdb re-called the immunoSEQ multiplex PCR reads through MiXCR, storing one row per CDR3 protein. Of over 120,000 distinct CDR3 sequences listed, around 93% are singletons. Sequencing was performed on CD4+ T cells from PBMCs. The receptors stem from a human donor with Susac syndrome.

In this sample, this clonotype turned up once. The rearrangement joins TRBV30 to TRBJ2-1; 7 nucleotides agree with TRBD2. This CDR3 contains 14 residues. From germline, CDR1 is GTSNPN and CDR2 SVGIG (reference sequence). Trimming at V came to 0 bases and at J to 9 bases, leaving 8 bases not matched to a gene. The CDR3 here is CAWSVLRGTREQFF. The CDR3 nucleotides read TGTGCCTGGAGTGTACTGCGGGGGACCCGTGAGCAGTTCTTC.

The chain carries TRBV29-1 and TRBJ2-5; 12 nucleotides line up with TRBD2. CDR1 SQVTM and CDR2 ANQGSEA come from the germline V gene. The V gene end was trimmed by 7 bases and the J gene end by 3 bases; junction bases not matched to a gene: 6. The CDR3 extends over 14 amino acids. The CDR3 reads CSGGGLAGKETQYF. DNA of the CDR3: TGCAGCGGGGGAGGACTAGCGGGGAAAGAGACCCAGTACTTC.

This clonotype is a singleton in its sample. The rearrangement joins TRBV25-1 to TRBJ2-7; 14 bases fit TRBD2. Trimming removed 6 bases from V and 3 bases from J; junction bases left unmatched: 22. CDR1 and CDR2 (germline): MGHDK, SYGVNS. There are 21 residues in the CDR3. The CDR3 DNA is TGTGCCAGCAGAGTTCGGTTCAAAACCGGGACTAGCGGGAGTCATTACTACGAGCAGTACTTC. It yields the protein CASRVRFKTGTSGSHYYEQYF.

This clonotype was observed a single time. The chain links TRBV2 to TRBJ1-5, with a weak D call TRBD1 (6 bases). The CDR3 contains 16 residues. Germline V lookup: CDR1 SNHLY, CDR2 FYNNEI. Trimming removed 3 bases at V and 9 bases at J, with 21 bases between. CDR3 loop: CASSDRGASSGGPQHF. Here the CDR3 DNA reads TGTGCCAGCAGTGATAGGGGGGCCTCTTCAGGTGGGCCCCAGCATTTT.

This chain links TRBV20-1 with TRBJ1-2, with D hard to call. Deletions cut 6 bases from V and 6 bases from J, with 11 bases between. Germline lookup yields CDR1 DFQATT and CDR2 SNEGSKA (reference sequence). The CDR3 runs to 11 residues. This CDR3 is CSAGGEDGYTF. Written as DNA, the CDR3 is TGCAGTGCCGGCGGGGAAGATGGCTACACCTTC.

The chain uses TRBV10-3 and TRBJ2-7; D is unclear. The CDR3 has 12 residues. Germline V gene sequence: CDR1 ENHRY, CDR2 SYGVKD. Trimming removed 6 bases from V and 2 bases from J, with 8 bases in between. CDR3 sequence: CAIRKETYEQYF. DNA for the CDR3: TGTGCCATCAGAAAGGAAACCTACGAGCAGTACTTC.

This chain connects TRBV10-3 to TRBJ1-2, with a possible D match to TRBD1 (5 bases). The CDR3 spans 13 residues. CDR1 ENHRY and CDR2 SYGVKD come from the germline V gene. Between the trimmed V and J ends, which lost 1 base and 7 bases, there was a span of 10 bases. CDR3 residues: CAISELGPGGYTF. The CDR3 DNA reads TGTGCCATCAGTGAGTTGGGACCGGGTGGCTACACCTTC.

The CDR3 nucleotides are TGTGCCAGCAGCTTAAGGAGGACAGAGGAAGCTTTCTTT. Translating it yields CASSLRRTEEAFF. This chain joins TRBV7-9 and TRBJ1-1; D is possibly TRBD1 (6 bases). The germline gives CDR1 SEHNR, CDR2 FQNEAQ (reference sequence). This CDR3 comprises 13 residues. V was shortened by 2 bases and J by 8 bases, with 12 bases between the two germline ends.

DNA for the CDR3: TGTGCCTCCCTGGACACCAACACCGGGGAGCTGTTTTTT. Its protein product is CASLDTNTGELFF. This chain joins TRBV30 and TRBJ2-2, with D perhaps TRBD1 (5 bases). Per germline, CDR1 GTSNPN and CDR2 SVGIG (reference sequence). There are 13 residues in the CDR3. V was cut by 7 bases and J by 2 bases, with 11 bases left in between.

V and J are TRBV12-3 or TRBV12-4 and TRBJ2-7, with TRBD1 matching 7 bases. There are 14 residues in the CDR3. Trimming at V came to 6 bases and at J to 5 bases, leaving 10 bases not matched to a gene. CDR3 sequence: CASRKTGFGNEQYF. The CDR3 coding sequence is TGTGCCAGCAGAAAGACAGGGTTCGGGAACGAGCAGTACTTC.

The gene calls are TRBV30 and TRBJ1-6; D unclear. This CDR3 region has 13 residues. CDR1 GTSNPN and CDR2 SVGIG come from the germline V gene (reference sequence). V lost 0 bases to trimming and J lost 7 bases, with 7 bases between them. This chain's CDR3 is CAWSVSQNSPLHF. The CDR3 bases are TGTGCCTGGAGTGTCAGCCAAAATTCACCCCTCCACTTT.

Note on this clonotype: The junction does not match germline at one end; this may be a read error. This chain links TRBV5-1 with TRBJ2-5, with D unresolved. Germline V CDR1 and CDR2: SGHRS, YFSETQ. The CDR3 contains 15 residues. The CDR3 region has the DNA TGCGCCAGCAGGTTGGATGGCCAGTCCCAAGAGACCCAGTACTTC. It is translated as CASRLDGQSQETQYF.

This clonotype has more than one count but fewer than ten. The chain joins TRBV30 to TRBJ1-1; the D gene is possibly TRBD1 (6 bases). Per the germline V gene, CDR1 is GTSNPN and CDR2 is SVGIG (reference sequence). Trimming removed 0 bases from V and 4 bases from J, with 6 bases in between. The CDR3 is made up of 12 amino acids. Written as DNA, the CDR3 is TGTGCCTGGAGTGTCAGGGGCACTGAAGCTTTCTTT. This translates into CAWSVRGTEAFF.

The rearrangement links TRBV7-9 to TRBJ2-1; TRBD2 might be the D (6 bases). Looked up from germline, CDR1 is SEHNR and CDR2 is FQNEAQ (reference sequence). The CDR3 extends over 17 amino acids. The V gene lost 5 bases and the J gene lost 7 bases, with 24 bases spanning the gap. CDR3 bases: TGTGCCAGCAGCCGGGGATCAGGGAACCCCCGGGGGAATGAGCAGTTCTTC. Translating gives CASSRGSGNPRGNEQFF.

The CDR3 loop is CASRLGSTDTQYF. The CDR3 DNA is TGTGCCAGTCGCCTGGGGAGCACAGATACGCAGTATTTT. The V and J genes are TRBV12-3 or TRBV12-4 and TRBJ2-3; D ambiguous. The CDR3 has 13 amino acids. V was trimmed by 9 bases and J by 0 bases, leaving 10 bases between them.

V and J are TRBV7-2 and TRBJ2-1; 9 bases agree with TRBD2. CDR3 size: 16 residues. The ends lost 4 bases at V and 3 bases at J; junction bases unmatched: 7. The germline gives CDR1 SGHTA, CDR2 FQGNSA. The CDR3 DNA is TGTGCCAGCAGCTCGCTCGGGACTAGCCACTACAATGAGCAGTTCTTC. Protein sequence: CASSSLGTSHYNEQFF. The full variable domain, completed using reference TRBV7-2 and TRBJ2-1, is GAGVSQSPSNKVTEKGKDVELRCDPISGHTALYWYRQSLGQGLEFLIYFQGNSAPDKSGLPSDRFSAERTGGSVSTLTIQRTQQEDSAVYLCASSSLGTSHYNEQFFGPGTRLTVL.

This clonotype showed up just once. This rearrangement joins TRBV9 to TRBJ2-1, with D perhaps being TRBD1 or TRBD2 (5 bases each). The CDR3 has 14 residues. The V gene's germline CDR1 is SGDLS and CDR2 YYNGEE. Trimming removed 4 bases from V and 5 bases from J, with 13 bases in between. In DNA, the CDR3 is TGTGCCAGCAGCCTATCGGGACGGAACAATGAGCAGTTCTTC. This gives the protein CASSLSGRNNEQFF.

CDR3 sequence reads: CASSLTGTPWPEAFF. As DNA, the CDR3 is TGTGCCAGCAGCTTGACGGGGACTCCCTGGCCTGAAGCTTTCTTT. V and J are TRBV7-9 and TRBJ1-1, with D possibly TRBD1 on 5 matching bases. The germline CDR1 and CDR2 sequences are SEHNR and FQNEAQ (reference sequence). V dropped 3 bases and J dropped 6 bases, with 17 bases sitting between them. This CDR3 has 15 residues.

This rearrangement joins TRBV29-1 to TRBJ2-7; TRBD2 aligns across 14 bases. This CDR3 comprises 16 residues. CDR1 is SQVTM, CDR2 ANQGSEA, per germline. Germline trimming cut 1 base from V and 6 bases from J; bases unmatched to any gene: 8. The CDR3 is CSVEVGTSGSVGEQYF. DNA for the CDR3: TGCAGCGTTGAAGTCGGGACTAGCGGGAGCGTCGGCGAGCAGTACTTC.

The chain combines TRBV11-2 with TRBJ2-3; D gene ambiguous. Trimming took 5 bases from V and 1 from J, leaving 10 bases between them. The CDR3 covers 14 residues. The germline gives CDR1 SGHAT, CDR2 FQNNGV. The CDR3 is CASSQIWGTDTQYF. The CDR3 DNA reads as TGTGCCAGCAGCCAAATCTGGGGCACAGATACGCAGTATTTT.

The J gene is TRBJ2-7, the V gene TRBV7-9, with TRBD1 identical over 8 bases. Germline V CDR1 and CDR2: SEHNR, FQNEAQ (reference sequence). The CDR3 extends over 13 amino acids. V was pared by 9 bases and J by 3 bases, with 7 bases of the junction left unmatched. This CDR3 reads CASGTGGFYEQYF. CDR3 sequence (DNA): TGTGCCAGTGGGACAGGCGGTTTCTACGAGCAGTACTTC.

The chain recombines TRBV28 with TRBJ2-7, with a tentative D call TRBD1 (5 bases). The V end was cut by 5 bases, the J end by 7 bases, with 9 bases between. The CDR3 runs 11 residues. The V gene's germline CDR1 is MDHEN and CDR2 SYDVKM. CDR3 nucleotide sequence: TGTGCCAGCAGTAGAAGACAGGAGCAGTACTTC. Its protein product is CASSRRQEQYF.

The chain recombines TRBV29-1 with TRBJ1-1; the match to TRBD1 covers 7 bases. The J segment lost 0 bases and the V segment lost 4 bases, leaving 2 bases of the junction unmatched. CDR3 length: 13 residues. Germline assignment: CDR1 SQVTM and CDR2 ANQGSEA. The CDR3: CSVAGQMNTEAFF. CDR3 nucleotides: TGCAGCGTTGCGGGACAGATGAACACTGAAGCTTTCTTT.

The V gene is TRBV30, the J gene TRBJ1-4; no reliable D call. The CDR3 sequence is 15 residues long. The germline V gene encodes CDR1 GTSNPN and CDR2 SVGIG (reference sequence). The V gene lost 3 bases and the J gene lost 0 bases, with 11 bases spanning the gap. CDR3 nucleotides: TGTGCCTGGAGGTCATCGGGGACAACTAATGAAAAACTGTTTTTT. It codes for CAWRSSGTTNEKLFF.

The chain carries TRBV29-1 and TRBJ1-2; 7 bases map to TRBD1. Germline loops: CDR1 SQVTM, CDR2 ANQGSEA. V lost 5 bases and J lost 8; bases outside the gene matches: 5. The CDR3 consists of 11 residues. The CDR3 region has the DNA TGCAGCGTTACCAGGGGGGTCGGCTACACCTTC. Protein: CSVTRGVGYTF.

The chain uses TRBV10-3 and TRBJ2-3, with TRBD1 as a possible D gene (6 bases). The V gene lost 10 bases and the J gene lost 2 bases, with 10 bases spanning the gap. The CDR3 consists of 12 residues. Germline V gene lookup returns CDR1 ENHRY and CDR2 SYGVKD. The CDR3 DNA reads TGTGCCACTAGGGGGATCACAGATACGCAGTATTTT. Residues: CATRGITDTQYF.

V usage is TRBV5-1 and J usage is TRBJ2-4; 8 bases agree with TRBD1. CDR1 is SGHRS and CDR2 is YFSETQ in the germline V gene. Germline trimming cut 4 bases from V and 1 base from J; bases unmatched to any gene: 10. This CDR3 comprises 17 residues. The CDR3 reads CASSRGTGDAAKNIQYF. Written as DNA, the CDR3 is TGCGCCAGCAGCCGGGGGACAGGCGACGCGGCCAAAAACATTCAGTACTTC.